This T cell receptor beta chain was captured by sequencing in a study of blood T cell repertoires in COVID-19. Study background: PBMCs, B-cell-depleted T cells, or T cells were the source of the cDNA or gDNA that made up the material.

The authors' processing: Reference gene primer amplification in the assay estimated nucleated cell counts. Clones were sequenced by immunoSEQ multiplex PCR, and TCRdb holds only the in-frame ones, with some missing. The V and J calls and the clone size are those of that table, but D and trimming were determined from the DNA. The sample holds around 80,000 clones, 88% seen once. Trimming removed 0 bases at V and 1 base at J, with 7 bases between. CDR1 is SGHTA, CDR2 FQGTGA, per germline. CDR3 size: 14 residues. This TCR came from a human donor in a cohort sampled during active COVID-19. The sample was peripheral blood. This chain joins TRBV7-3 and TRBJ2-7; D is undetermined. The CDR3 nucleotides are TGTGCCAGCAGCTTAACGTACGGTTCCTACGAGCAGTACTTC. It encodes CASSLTYGSYEQYF.